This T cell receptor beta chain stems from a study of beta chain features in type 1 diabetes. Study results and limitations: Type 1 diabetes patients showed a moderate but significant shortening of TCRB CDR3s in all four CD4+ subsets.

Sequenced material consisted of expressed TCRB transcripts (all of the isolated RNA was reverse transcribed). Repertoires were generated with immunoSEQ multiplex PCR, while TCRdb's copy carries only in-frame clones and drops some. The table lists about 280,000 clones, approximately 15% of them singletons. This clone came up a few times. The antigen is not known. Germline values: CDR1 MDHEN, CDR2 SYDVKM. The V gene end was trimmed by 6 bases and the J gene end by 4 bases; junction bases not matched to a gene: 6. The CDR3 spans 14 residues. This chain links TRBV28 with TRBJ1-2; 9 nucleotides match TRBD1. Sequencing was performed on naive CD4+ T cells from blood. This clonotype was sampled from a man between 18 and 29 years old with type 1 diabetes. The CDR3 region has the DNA TGTGCCAGCAGGGGGACAGGGCGTCGCTATGGCTACACCTTC. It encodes CASRGTGRRYGYTF.